A selection of T cell receptor beta chains follows, all from one sample in a study of blood T cell repertoires in COVID-19. Clones were read by immunoSEQ multiplex PCR, and TCRdb kept only the in-frame ones, dropping some. The sample carries under 85,000 clones, roughly 76% recorded once. Sequencing used peripheral blood. The receptor set was obtained from a woman aged 80 or over with active or convalescent COVID-19. CDR3s leave out the opening cysteine and the closing phenylalanine or tryptophan. D genes are given only for firm matches.

v_call,d_call,cdr3_aa
TRBV10-3,TRBD2,ATSLGTSGDNEQF
TRBV4-3,-,ASSQDRGARGYT
TRBV7-9,-,ASSLGQGLLRYGYT
TRBV5-5,-,ASSSGGTGGHGELF
TRBV1,-,TSSQDPERRGETQY
TRBV27,-,ASSFGEGTEAF
TRBV5-4,TRBD1,ASSLGGLITEAF
TRBV15,-,ATSSGYENSPLH
TRBV6-6,-,ASRAGDYGYT
TRBV4-1,-,ASSQVGRGTYEQY
TRBV28,TRBD1,ASNPWTGEGGYT
TRBV5-1,-,ASSYTPQGNTEAF
TRBV7-3,-,ASSLTGGEGPQH
TRBV7-2,-,ASSGGELNTEAF
TRBV7-9,-,ASSLAGRQGKDQPQH
TRBV7-9,-,ASSQDTSNQPQH
TRBV27,TRBD2,ASRPGSGGPATNEQF
TRBV29-1,TRBD1,SAGATGGYGYT
TRBV4-3,-,ASSQDSNMVEYGYT
TRBV7-9,-,ASSSTDRDETQY
TRBV5-4,-,ASSLGVAEQY
TRBV28,-,ASSLYRQPTTDTQY
TRBV6-2/TRBV6-3,TRBD1,ASSYVDRVLEKLF
TRBV9,-,ASSVETSSYNEQF
TRBV9,-,ASSVASWDYRQDGETQY
TRBV7-2,TRBD1,ASSADRRNTGELF
TRBV30,-,AWRTRGNEQY
TRBV6-1,-,ASSEAVTASQPQH
TRBV12-3/TRBV12-4,-,ASSLATAYEQY
TRBV11-2,-,ASSLGTAYEQY
TRBV7-2,TRBD1,ASSSAVDRGQETQY
TRBV7-9,TRBD1,ASSPRTGGATEAF
TRBV20-1,TRBD1,SASSDRAASLQPQH
TRBV5-4,-,ASSLGATGTEAF
TRBV6-5,TRBD1,ASSLGQVQHEQY
TRBV5-4,TRBD1,ASSTTGGNNSPLH
TRBV2,-,ASKLTANTEAF
TRBV2,TRBD1,ASSATGGTGNSPLH
TRBV7-9,TRBD1,ASSEGQGNSPLH
TRBV4-3,TRBD2,ASSQDRNGGASDTQY
TRBV9,TRBD2,ASSVGVSGGALSYEQY
TRBV4-3,-,ASSPMGTGILF
TRBV11-2,-,ASSLGSYNEQF
TRBV30,-,AWSGGRLADTQY
TRBV28,-,ASSPARRGEQY
TRBV28,TRBD1,ASSPRGRGLRQPQH
TRBV27,TRBD1,ASSDDRGANTGELF
TRBV27,TRBD1,ASSLTGTGTFSYT